The 14 T cell receptor beta chains given below trace back to one sample, sequenced in a study of OX40 agonist ivuxolimab in advanced cancers. Some clones are missing from TCRdb's copy, which holds only in-frame ones; the method was immunoSEQ multiplex PCR. The table shows 41,000 or so clones, with around four fifths occurring only once. The sequences come from CD4+ or CD8+ T cells sorted from blood, collected in a trial of the OX40 agonist ivuxolimab. The receptors come from an adult with an advanced solid tumor such as melanoma, head and neck, liver or kidney cancer.

V and J are TRBV10-1 and TRBJ2-2; D may be TRBD2 (5 bases). Germline assignment: CDR1 WNHNN and CDR2 SYGVQD (reference sequence). The CDR3 covers 13 residues. The germline V and J ends were trimmed by 8 bases and 0 bases, with 7 bases remaining between them. CDR3 DNA: TGCGCCAGCCGGGGTGCGAACACCGGGGAGCTGTTTTTT. Amino acid sequence: CASRGANTGELFF.

The chain links TRBV9 to TRBJ1-3, with TRBD1 matching over 8 bases. Trimming removed 2 bases from V and 0 bases from J; junction bases left unmatched: 7. Germline V lookup: CDR1 SGDLS, CDR2 YYNGEE. CDR3 length: 17 residues. CDR3 sequence (DNA): TGTGCCAGCAGCGTCTGGGACAGGACATCCTCTGGAAACACCATATATTTT. This codes for CASSVWDRTSSGNTIYF.

Of note for this clone: The same CDR3 also results from other DNA sequences found in this sample. This chain joins TRBV11-2 and TRBJ2-5; D gene ambiguous. Germline CDR1 is SGHAT and CDR2 is FQNNGV. The CDR3 runs 13 residues. Trimming cost V 3 bases and J 1 base, with 6 bases left between them. CDR3 sequence: CASSFNIQETQYF. The CDR3 region has the DNA TGTGCCAGCAGCTTCAACATCCAAGAGACCCAGTACTTC.

The count of this clone is one. The genes are TRBV5-6 and TRBJ2-2; maybe TRBD1 (6 bases). V dropped 8 bases and J dropped 2 bases, with 16 bases sitting between them. The CDR3 loop spans 15 amino acids. From germline, CDR1 is SGHDT and CDR2 YYEEEE. CDR3 coding DNA: TGTGCCAGTTTACAGGGTTTCTTTAACACCGGGGAGCTGTTTTTT. Encoded protein: CASLQGFFNTGELFF. The full variable domain, its missing parts supplied by reference TRBV5-6 and TRBJ2-2, is DAGVTQSPTHLIKTRGQQVTLRCSPKSGHDTVSWYQQALGQGPQFIFQYYEEEERQRGNFPDRFSGHQFPNYSSELNVNALLLGDSALYLCASLQGFFNTGELFFGEGSRLTVL.

The V gene is TRBV14, the J gene TRBJ1-4; no firm D call. The CDR3 runs 15 residues. The germline V and J ends were trimmed by 4 bases and 2 bases, with 11 bases remaining between them. Germline V gene data show CDR1 as SGHDN and CDR2 as FVKESK. Written as DNA, the CDR3 is TGTGCCAGCAGCCCCACCAGGTGGACTAATGAAAAACTGTTTTTT. It translates to CASSPTRWTNEKLFF.

The chain combines TRBV27 with TRBJ1-2, with D tentatively TRBD1 (6 bases). V was shortened by 3 bases and J by 8 bases, with 13 bases between the two germline ends. Looked up from germline, CDR1 is MNHEY and CDR2 is SMNVEV (reference sequence). This CDR3 has 13 residues. CDR3 coding DNA: TGTGCCAGCAGTTTTGGCAGGGGTGACGGCTACACCTTC. Protein product: CASSFGRGDGYTF.

This chain connects TRBV6-9 to TRBJ2-3; D gene ambiguous. This CDR3 spans 14 amino acids. Per germline, CDR1 MNHGY and CDR2 SVAAGI. V dropped 3 bases and J dropped 2 bases, with 9 bases sitting between them. As DNA, the CDR3 is TGTGCCAGCAGTTACGCCACCTCCACAGATACGCAGTATTTT. It codes for CASSYATSTDTQYF.

This sequence joins TRBV10-3 and TRBJ2-2; D is ambiguous. CDR3 length: 14 residues. V was cut by 0 bases and J by 4 bases, with 6 bases left in between. Germline lookup yields CDR1 ENHRY and CDR2 SYGVKD. The CDR3 here is CAISESTVTGELFF. Here the CDR3 DNA reads TGTGCCATCAGTGAGTCGACGGTCACCGGGGAGCTGTTTTTT.

This sequence joins TRBV7-6 and TRBJ2-1, with 9 bases that match TRBD2. This CDR3 is built from 19 residues. CDR1 and CDR2 from the germline V gene are SGHVS and FNYEAQ. The J segment lost 8 bases and the V segment lost 5 bases, leaving 22 bases of the junction unmatched. The DNA of the CDR3 is TGTGCCAGCAGCCGCTTCAGCACTTCTCTAGCGGGATTTGGCGATGAGCAGTTCTTC. Residues: CASSRFSTSLAGFGDEQFF.

This chain uses TRBV30 with TRBJ2-4; D gene unclear. The CDR3 sequence is 11 residues long. The V and J ends lost 4 bases and 8 bases respectively, with 9 bases between them. Germline CDR1 is GTSNPN and CDR2 is SVGIG (reference sequence). CDR3 in DNA: TGTGCCTGGACCTTCGGTGACATTCAGTACTTC. Residues: CAWTFGDIQYF.

The CDR3 is CASSLYARNMGTGELFF. The CDR3 DNA is TGTGCCAGCAGTCTTTACGCCAGAAATATGGGGACCGGGGAGCTGTTTTTT. The V and J genes are TRBV6-4 and TRBJ2-2; D remains ambiguous. The CDR3 has 17 residues. Germline-derived CDR1 and CDR2 are MRHNA and SNTAGT. V was shortened by 5 bases and J by 5 bases, with 21 bases between the two germline ends.

V and J are TRBV27 and TRBJ1-1; D possibly corresponds to TRBD1 (6 bases). This CDR3 is 14 amino acids long. V was shortened by 3 bases and J by 2 bases, with 10 bases between the two germline ends. Germline V gene sequence: CDR1 MNHEY, CDR2 SMNVEV (reference sequence). CDR3 sequence (DNA): TGTGCCAGCAGTTTGGGGGGGGCAAACACTGAAGCTTTCTTT. Translation gives CASSLGGANTEAFF.

This chain uses TRBV30 with TRBJ1-6; 10 bases are shared with TRBD1. J gave up 10 bases and V 2 bases, and 8 bases lay outside the gene matches. Germline CDR1 and CDR2: GTSNPN and SVGIG (reference sequence). The CDR3 is 15 amino acids. CDR3 sequence: CAWSFRDRGQSPLHF. The CDR3, as DNA: TGTGCCTGGAGTTTCCGGGACAGGGGACAATCACCCCTCCACTTT.

The chain recombines TRBV18 with TRBJ2-7, with D possibly TRBD2 on 6 matching bases. Trimming shortened V by 6 bases and J by 5 bases, and 11 bases separated the two germline ends. The CDR3 spans 12 residues. CDR1 is KGHSH and CDR2 is LQKENI in the germline V gene. The CDR3 DNA reads TGTGCCAGCTCTCTCGGGGGAAACGAGCAGTACTTC. Translated, it gives CASSLGGNEQYF.